The text below deals with one T cell receptor beta chain. The CDR3 has 14 residues. V gave up 0 bases and J gave up 6 bases, with 12 bases separating them. CDR1 and CDR2 from the germline V gene are SGHNT and YYREEE (reference sequence). These data are taken from a study of control samples from healthy donors and cancer patients. Only in-frame clones appear in the TCRdb table, and some are missing; sequencing was by immunoSEQ multiplex PCR. This sample lists 150,000 to 200,000 clones; its ten largest clones have more than 2%. The chain links TRBV5-4 to TRBJ1-2; D call uncertain. The clonotype was recovered from a woman younger than 45 in good health. Specimen: blood. The CDR3 spells CASSLDGFYNGYTF. The CDR3, as DNA: TGTGCCAGCAGCTTGGACGGGTTCTACAATGGCTACACCTTC.